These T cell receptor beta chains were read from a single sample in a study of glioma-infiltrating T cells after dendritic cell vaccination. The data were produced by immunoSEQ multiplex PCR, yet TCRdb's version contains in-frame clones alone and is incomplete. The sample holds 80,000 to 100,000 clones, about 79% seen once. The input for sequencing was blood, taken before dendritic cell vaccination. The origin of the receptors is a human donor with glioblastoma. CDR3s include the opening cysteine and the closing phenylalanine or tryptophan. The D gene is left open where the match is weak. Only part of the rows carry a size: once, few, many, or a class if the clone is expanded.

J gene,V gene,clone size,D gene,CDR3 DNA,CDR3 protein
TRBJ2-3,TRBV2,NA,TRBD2,TGTGCCAGCAGTGAAGCGTGGGAGGGGATGTCCACAGATACGCAGTATTTT,CASSEAWEGMSTDTQYF
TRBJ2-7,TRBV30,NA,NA,TGTGCCTGGAGTAACGGGGTCGAGCAGTACTTC,CAWSNGVEQYF
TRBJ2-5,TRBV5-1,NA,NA,TGCGCCAGCAGCACCGGGGAGACCCAGTACTTC,CASSTGETQYF
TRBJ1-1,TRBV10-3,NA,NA,TGTGCCATCAGTGAGCTAGACGGACACGAAGCAGCAGCTTTCTTT,CAISELDGHEAAAFF
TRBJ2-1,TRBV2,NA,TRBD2,TGTGCCAGCAATAGCGGACTAGCGGGAGGTCGGCAGTTCTTC,CASNSGLAGGRQFF
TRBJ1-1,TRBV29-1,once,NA,TGCAGCGTTGGACAAAAGAACACTGAAGCTTTCTTT,CSVGQKNTEAFF
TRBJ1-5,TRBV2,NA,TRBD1,TGTGCCAGCACGACAGGGGGCGGCAATCAGCCCCAGCATTTT,CASTTGGGNQPQHF
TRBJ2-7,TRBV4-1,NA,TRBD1,TGCGCCAGCAGCCAGAGACAGGGGACCTACGAGCAGTACTTC,CASSQRQGTYEQYF
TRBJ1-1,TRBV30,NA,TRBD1,TGTGCCTGGACGGGACAGGGGAACACTGAAGCTTTCTTT,CAWTGQGNTEAFF
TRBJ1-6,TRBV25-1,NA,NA,TGTGCCAGCAGTGAATCAAAATTGAGGAATTCACCCCTCCACTTT,CASSESKLRNSPLHF